These T cell receptor beta chains were read from a single sample in a study of T-cell reconstitution after alpha-beta-depleted transplantation in children. Each CDR3 protein is one row after TCRdb ran MiXCR on the PCR reads. The sample holds around 400,000 distinct CDR3 sequences, roughly 20% seen once. Specimen: PBMCs from the stem cell graft donor, collected from the stem cell graft. These receptor sequences come from a human donor who donated a stem cell graft to a child with acute myeloid leukemia. Each CDR3 is given with its conserved first and last residue. The order of the fields is D gene, clone size, V gene, J gene, CDR3 DNA, CDR3 protein. D genes are given only for firm matches. Clone size is shown for a subset of rows, as once, few, many or a class of expanded clone.

>TRBD2|few|TRBV9|TRBJ2-1
TGTGCCAGCAGCGCTGAGGTAGGTAGCGGGAGCTACAATGAGCAGTTCTTC
CASSAEVGSGSYNEQFF
>.|few|TRBV20-1|TRBJ2-7
TGCAGTGCTAGAGAACCACCCCTCCAGGTCGAGCAGTACTTC
CSAREPPLQVEQYF
>TRBD1|.|TRBV6-2/TRBV6-3|TRBJ2-7
TGTGCCAGCAGTTACACCGGACAGGGGGTCTACGAGCAGTACTTC
CASSYTGQGVYEQYF
>TRBD1|few|TRBV7-3|TRBJ2-7
TGTGCCAGCAGCCCGGGACAGGGGGCAAACGAGCAGTACTTC
CASSPGQGANEQYF
>.|few|TRBV6-2/TRBV6-3|TRBJ2-6
TGTGCCAGCAGTTACGAGGGGGTACCCAACGTCCTGACTTTC
CASSYEGVPNVLTF
>TRBD2|.|TRBV11-2|TRBJ2-3
TGTGCCAGCAGCAAACGGACTAGCGGCACAGATACGCAGTATTTT
CASSKRTSGTDTQYF
>TRBD1|once|TRBV29-1|TRBJ2-1
TGCAGCGTTGTCTGGGGACAGGGGGTCAATGAGCAGTTCTTC
CSVVWGQGVNEQFF
>.|.|TRBV12-3/TRBV12-4|TRBJ1-4
TGTGCCAGCAGAAGGGGGACGACTAATGAAAAACTGTTTTTT
CASRRGTTNEKLFF
>TRBD2|.|TRBV29-1|TRBJ2-1
TGCAGCGTGGGGCTAGCGGGAACGCTTTGGAATGAGCAGTTCTTC
CSVGLAGTLWNEQFF
>.|.|TRBV19|TRBJ2-7
TGTGCCCTTCCAGGGAAGTACGAGCAGTACTTC
CALPGKYEQYF
>TRBD1|.|TRBV4-1|TRBJ1-4
TGCGCCAGCAGCCAAGGACAGGGGGCGAGTGAAAAACTGTTTTTT
CASSQGQGASEKLFF
>.|.|TRBV7-9|TRBJ2-7
TGTGCCAGCAGCCCTCCGTCGGGCGCGAGCTCCTACGAGCAGTACTTC
CASSPPSGASSYEQYF
>TRBD2|.|TRBV6-1|TRBJ2-7
TGTGCCAGCAGCCCCATGAGCGGGGCCTACGAGCAGTACTTC
CASSPMSGAYEQYF
>.|many|TRBV7-2|TRBJ2-7
TGTGCCAGCAGCTCCCTGACTCGGGAGCAGTACTTC
CASSSLTREQYF
>.|.|TRBV20-1|TRBJ2-3
TGCAGTGCTAGTATCCGCTACACAGATACGCAGTATTTT
CSASIRYTDTQYF
>.|once|TRBV5-1|TRBJ2-7
TGCGCCAGCAGCTCGGATCCTACCCGGAGGGCAGGGGCAGGAGAGCAGTACTTC
CASSSDPTRRAGAGEQYF
>TRBD2|.|TRBV6-2/TRBV6-3|TRBJ2-1
TGTGCCAGCAGAGACGCCCTTCTAGCGGGAGGGCATGAGCAGTTCTTC
CASRDALLAGGHEQFF
>TRBD2|.|TRBV7-2|TRBJ2-1
TGTGCCAGCAGCCTACTAGGCGGGACTACCAATGAGCAGTTCTTC
CASSLLGGTTNEQFF
>.|.|TRBV4-2|TRBJ2-2
TGTGCCAGCAGCCCGGCGTTGGATCACACCGGGGAGCTGTTTTTT
CASSPALDHTGELFF
>.|.|TRBV4-1|TRBJ2-1
TGCGCCAGCAGCCAAGCTTCCGTTAGGGGAACCTTCAATGAGCAGTTCTTC
CASSQASVRGTFNEQFF
>.|many|TRBV12-3/TRBV12-4|TRBJ1-2
TGTGCCAGCAGTTTGGCAGCTAACTATGGCTACACCTTC
CASSLAANYGYTF
>TRBD2|many|TRBV12-3/TRBV12-4|TRBJ2-1
TGTGCCAGCATGATAGCGGGAGGGGTGGGTGAGCAGTTCTTC
CASMIAGGVGEQFF
>.|.|TRBV5-1|TRBJ2-7
TGCGCCAGCAGCCTAGGACCAGAGGACGAGCAGTACTTC
CASSLGPEDEQYF
>TRBD2|.|TRBV3-1|TRBJ2-1
TGTGCCAGCAGCCGAACTAGCGGGAGTTTAGGCGATGAGCAGTTCTTC
CASSRTSGSLGDEQFF
>TRBD1|.|TRBV7-2|TRBJ1-4
TGTGCCAGCAGCACTAGACAGGGTGATGAAAAACTGTTTTTT
CASSTRQGDEKLFF
>TRBD1|.|TRBV13|TRBJ2-7
TGTGCCAGCAGCTTCCTCGGACAGGGTGCCTACGAGCAGTACTTC
CASSFLGQGAYEQYF
>TRBD2|.|TRBV7-2|TRBJ2-1
TGTGCCAGCAAAGGTAGCGGGGACTACAATGAGCAGTTCTTC
CASKGSGDYNEQFF
>TRBD2|.|TRBV20-1|TRBJ2-7
TGCAGTGCTAGAGATCTATCTAGCGGGAGCTCCTACGAGCAGTACTTC
CSARDLSSGSSYEQYF
>TRBD2|.|TRBV10-3|TRBJ2-1
TGTGCCATCAGTGAAACTAGCGGGAACAATGAGCAGTTCTTC
CAISETSGNNEQFF
>.|.|TRBV27|TRBJ2-7
TGTGCCAGCAGCCTAAAATCACAGGCGTACTACGAGCAGTACTTC
CASSLKSQAYYEQYF
>.|.|TRBV24-1|TRBJ2-1
TGTGCCACCAGTGATTCCGCCAATGAGCAGTTCTTC
CATSDSANEQFF
>.|.|TRBV28|TRBJ2-3
TGTGCCAGCAGCAAGCGTGCCAGGCGTCGGGATACGCAGTATTTT
CASSKRARRRDTQYF
>TRBD2|.|TRBV12-3/TRBV12-4|TRBJ2-5
TGTGCCGTACGTTGGAGCGGGGGGATGACCCAGTACTTC
CAVRWSGGMTQYF
>.|.|TRBV27|TRBJ1-4
TGTGCCAGTGCCGTATTTAATAACGGTGAAAAACTGTTTTTT
CASAVFNNGEKLFF
>.|.|TRBV24-1|TRBJ2-3
TGTGCCACCAGTGATATACCTCGGGGAAGAGGGAGGACAGATACGCAGTATTTT
CATSDIPRGRGRTDTQYF
>TRBD2|.|TRBV9|TRBJ2-3
TGTGCCAAAAATCGGACTAGCGGGTCTGATTGGACTAGGGAAAACACAGATACGCAGTATTTT
CAKNRTSGSDWTRENTDTQYF
>TRBD2|once|TRBV20-1|TRBJ2-5
TGCAGTAATAGCGGGAGTTACCAAGAGACCCAGTACTTC
CSNSGSYQETQYF
>.|few|TRBV25-1|TRBJ2-7
TGTGCCAGCAGTGAATATATTCTAGGGAACTACGAGCAGTACTTC
CASSEYILGNYEQYF
>TRBD2|.|TRBV7-9|TRBJ2-3
TGTGCCAGCAGCTTATGGCCCAGGACTAGCGGGCGAGATACGCAGTATTTT
CASSLWPRTSGRDTQYF
>TRBD2|.|TRBV4-3|TRBJ2-3
TGCGCCAGCAGCCAAACCCCACTAGCGGGAAGGGTAGATACGCAGTATTTT
CASSQTPLAGRVDTQYF
>.|.|TRBV7-2|TRBJ1-5
TGTGCCAGCAGCTTAGCAGGGCATAGCAATCAGCCCCAGCATTTT
CASSLAGHSNQPQHF
>.|few|TRBV11-2|TRBJ2-6
TGTGCCAGCAGCTTTTCAGGGGTCGGGGCCAACGTCCTGACTTTC
CASSFSGVGANVLTF
>.|many|TRBV6-5|TRBJ2-7
TGTGCCAGCAGTTACTCGTTCGGTTCCTACGAGCAGTACTTC
CASSYSFGSYEQYF
>TRBD1|.|TRBV6-2/TRBV6-3|TRBJ2-2
TGTGCCAGCAGTTACCGACAGGGGGCAAGACAGACCGGGGAGCTGTTTTTT
CASSYRQGARQTGELFF
>.|many|TRBV15|TRBJ2-3
TGTGCCCCCCCCGGCGGGAGCACAGATACGCAGTATTTT
CAPPGGSTDTQYF
>TRBD2|.|TRBV11-3|TRBJ2-1
TGTGCCAGCAGCTCCGGACTAGCCCTAATCGAGCAGTTCTTC
CASSSGLALIEQFF